This TCR beta chain was retrieved from a study of T-cell reconstitution after alpha-beta-depleted transplantation in children. A library of TCRbeta sequences, prepared with unique molecular identifiers, was generated. TCRdb fed the PCR reads into MiXCR, producing one record per CDR3 protein. The data contain approximately 630,000 distinct CDR3 sequences, over 10% of them singletons. The V gene lost 6 bases and the J gene lost 0 bases, with 8 bases spanning the gap. Looked up from germline, CDR1 is DFQATT and CDR2 is SNEGSKA (reference sequence). CDR3 length: 12 amino acids. Study-wide results and caveats: About two months after transplant, alpha-beta T cells reportedly came from several hundred expanded graft clones.

As to this clonotype: Its antigen remains unknown.

The chain links TRBV20-1 to TRBJ1-2; D unresolved. Specimen: PBMCs, collected before TCRalphabeta/CD19-depleted stem cell transplant. This receptor was obtained from a girl aged 2 to 10 with congenital amegakaryocytic thrombocytopenia, due to receive a stem cell transplant. The CDR3 loop is CSAAKSNYGYTF. The CDR3 DNA reads TGCAGTGCCGCGAAATCTAACTATGGCTACACCTTC.